The 22 T cell receptor beta chains presented below share a single source sample, sequenced in a study of T cells in localized non-small cell lung cancer. Only in-frame clones appear in the TCRdb table, and some are missing; sequencing was by immunoSEQ multiplex PCR. The table has about 72,000 clones, 84% seen once. Sequenced here: peripheral blood, sampled before any cancer treatment. The receptors were sampled from a female donor over 55 with stage I lung adenocarcinoma.

This rearrangement joins TRBV9 to TRBJ2-5; 10 nucleotides align to TRBD2. The V and J ends lost 4 bases and 5 bases, in that order; junction bases with no gene match: 14. This CDR3 has 17 residues. CDR1 and CDR2 (germline): SGDLS, YYNGEE. The CDR3 here is CASSSPGGRAGGETQYF. The CDR3 DNA reads as TGTGCCAGCAGCTCCCCCGGGGGGAGAGCGGGAGGGGAGACCCAGTACTTC.

The rearrangement links TRBV15 to TRBJ2-7; the D is unclear. CDR1 is LNHNV and CDR2 is YYDKDF in the germline V gene (reference sequence). V lost 0 bases to trimming and J lost 2 bases, with 8 bases between them. This CDR3 spans 14 amino acids. CDR3 loop: CATSRDFGPYEQYF. CDR3 sequence (DNA): TGTGCCACCAGCAGAGATTTCGGCCCCTACGAGCAGTACTTC.

This chain uses TRBV6-6 with TRBJ1-2; perhaps TRBD1 as D (6 bases). Trimming shortened V by 7 bases and J by 4 bases, and 13 bases separated the two germline ends. CDR1 is MNHNY, CDR2 SVGAGI, per germline (reference sequence). This CDR3 comprises 13 residues. The CDR3 DNA reads as TGTGCCAGCACCCGGGACATCCCCTATGGCTACACCTTC. It yields the protein CASTRDIPYGYTF.

The rearrangement links TRBV19 to TRBJ2-3, with 7 bases aligning to TRBD2. V dropped 4 bases and J dropped 5; count of bases not matched to a gene: 6. The CDR3 consists of 14 residues. The germline gives CDR1 LNHDA, CDR2 SQIVND (reference sequence). CDR3 nucleotide sequence: TGTGCCAGTAGTAGAGAGCGGGAACGAGATACGCAGTATTTT. Translating it yields CASSRERERDTQYF. Together with reference TRBV19 and TRBJ2-3, the CDR3 gives the full variable domain: DGGITQSPKYLFRKEGQNVTLSCEQNLNHDAMYWYRQDPGQGLRLIYYSQIVNDFQKGDIAEGYSVSREKKESFPLTVTSAQKNPTAFYLCASSRERERDTQYFGPGTRLTVL.

This chain joins TRBV5-1 and TRBJ2-7; D not certain. Germline lookup yields CDR1 SGHRS and CDR2 YFSETQ. Trimming removed 2 bases at V and 0 bases at J, with 6 bases between. This CDR3 has 13 residues. The CDR3 coding sequence is TGCGCCAGCAGCTTCGGCAGCTCCTACGAGCAGTACTTC. Its translation: CASSFGSSYEQYF.

This clone was counted a few times. V usage is TRBV15 and J usage is TRBJ2-1, with D tentatively TRBD1 (6 bases). V was cut by 0 bases and J by 1 base, with 13 bases left in between. The germline V gene has CDR1 LNHNV and CDR2 YYDKDF (reference sequence). This CDR3 has 17 residues. CDR3 loop: CATSRDKGTKSYNEQFF. DNA of the CDR3: TGTGCCACCAGCAGAGATAAAGGGACAAAGTCCTACAATGAGCAGTTCTTC.

The rearrangement uses TRBV9 and TRBJ2-3, with 9 positions matching TRBD1. This CDR3 has 15 amino acids. The ends lost 2 bases at V and 5 bases at J; junction bases unmatched: 6. The V gene's germline CDR1 is SGDLS and CDR2 YYNGEE. CDR3 region: CASSVRGQGLDTQYF. The CDR3 coding sequence is TGTGCCAGCAGCGTTAGGGGACAGGGTCTAGATACGCAGTATTTT.

A single count supports this clone. This chain joins TRBV5-8 and TRBJ2-4; D call uncertain. Germline CDR1 is SGHTS and CDR2 is YDEGEE. Trimming removed 1 base from V and 2 bases from J, with 13 bases in between. The CDR3 length is 16 residues. This chain's CDR3 is CASSLSPIPTKNIQYF. For the CDR3, the DNA is TGTGCCAGCAGCTTGTCCCCTATCCCCACCAAAAACATTCAGTACTTC.

This clone was detected only a few times. The chain joins TRBV11-2 to TRBJ2-7; D remains unclear. Germline V gene lookup returns CDR1 SGHAT and CDR2 FQNNGV. The V end was cut by 5 bases, the J end by 0 bases, with 8 bases between. The CDR3 runs to 13 residues. The CDR3 DNA reads as TGTGCCAGCAGCCTGGACGGCTCCTACGAGCAGTACTTC. Protein: CASSLDGSYEQYF.

The chain is built from TRBV27 and TRBJ2-7; D perhaps matches TRBD2 (6 bases). CDR1 and CDR2 (germline): MNHEY, SMNVEV (reference sequence). The V and J ends lost 5 bases and 2 bases respectively, with 22 bases between them. This CDR3 comprises 17 residues. The CDR3 region is CASSLPNLGGPPYEQYF. DNA for the CDR3: TGTGCCAGCAGTCTCCCCAATCTGGGGGGACCCCCCTACGAGCAGTACTTC.

This clone occurred once. This rearrangement joins TRBV5-5 to TRBJ2-3; 10 nucleotides line up with TRBD2. CDR1 and CDR2 from the germline V gene are SGHKS and YYEKEE (reference sequence). V was clipped by 1 base and J by 0 bases; unmatched bases: 5. This CDR3 is 17 amino acids long. The CDR3 coding sequence is TGTGCCAGCAGCTTGTGGCTAGCGGGAGTTAGCACAGATACGCAGTATTTT. Encoded protein: CASSLWLAGVSTDTQYF.

This clone occurred once. The rearrangement links TRBV9 to TRBJ2-1, with D unclear. Germline CDR1 reads SGDLS; CDR2 reads YYNGEE. This CDR3 has 15 residues. V dropped 0 bases and J dropped 3 bases, with 10 bases sitting between them. The chain's CDR3 is CASSVDVGLYNEQFF. In nucleotides, the CDR3 is TGTGCCAGCAGCGTAGACGTCGGGCTCTACAATGAGCAGTTCTTC.

CDR3 in amino acids: CASSIPDRGRPAEAFF. In DNA, the CDR3 is TGTGCCAGCAGCATCCCTGACAGGGGGCGGCCGGCTGAAGCTTTCTTT. The rearrangement joins TRBV5-6 to TRBJ1-1; TRBD1 matches 10 bases. V was pared by 4 bases and J by 6 bases, with 12 bases of the junction left unmatched. Germline V gene data show CDR1 as SGHDT and CDR2 as YYEEEE. There are 16 residues in the CDR3. Full variable domain (remainder filled in from reference TRBV5-6 and TRBJ1-1): DAGVTQSPTHLIKTRGQQVTLRCSPKSGHDTVSWYQQALGQGPQFIFQYYEEEERQRGNFPDRFSGHQFPNYSSELNVNALLLGDSALYLCASSIPDRGRPAEAFFGQGTRLTVV.

The chain carries TRBV19 and TRBJ2-1; no definite D call. The ends were cut back, 7 bases at V and 0 bases at J, with 10 bases in the middle. CDR3 size: 14 residues. From germline, CDR1 is LNHDA and CDR2 SQIVND (reference sequence). The CDR3 protein is CASTGGISYNEQFF. The CDR3 DNA reads TGTGCCAGTACAGGCGGCATCTCCTACAATGAGCAGTTCTTC.

The chain has TRBV6-1 and TRBJ1-5; D not certain. The ends were cut back, 5 bases at V and 9 bases at J, with 20 bases in the middle. The germline CDR1 and CDR2 sequences are MNHNS and SASEGT. This CDR3 spans 15 amino acids. CDR3 amino acids: CASSSRTDLSGPQHF. CDR3 sequence (DNA): TGTGCCAGCAGTTCTCGGACCGATTTATCAGGGCCCCAGCATTTT.

The chain carries TRBV13 and TRBJ2-1; possible D gene TRBD1, 5 bases. The germline gives CDR1 PRHDT, CDR2 FYEKMQ (reference sequence). Trimming removed 0 bases from V and 3 bases from J, with 9 bases in between. The CDR3 has 15 amino acids. CDR3 residues: CASSLGKTVYNEQFF. The DNA for the CDR3 is TGTGCCAGCAGCTTAGGCAAGACAGTCTACAATGAGCAGTTCTTC.

The CDR3 protein is CASSENWGETQYF. The DNA of the CDR3 is TGTGCCAGCAGTGAAAACTGGGGAGAGACCCAGTACTTC. The chain employs TRBV6-4 and TRBJ2-5, with unresolved D. The CDR3 contains 13 residues. V lost 3 bases and J 4 bases, leaving 9 bases between the germline ends. Germline loops: CDR1 MRHNA, CDR2 SNTAGT.

This chain joins TRBV10-1 and TRBJ2-1; maybe TRBD1 (6 bases). The CDR3 length is 15 residues. Trimming stripped 3 bases from V and 4 bases from J, with 13 bases between. Germline V gene sequence: CDR1 WNHNN, CDR2 SYGVQD (reference sequence). CDR3 nucleotides: TGCGCCAGCAGTGAACGGACAGAGAGTTACAATGAGCAGTTCTTC. Protein: CASSERTESYNEQFF.

The gene calls are TRBV7-9 and TRBJ2-5, with D hard to call. Trimming pared 5 bases from V and 5 bases from J, leaving 12 bases between. The CDR3 spans 13 residues. In germline, CDR1 is SEHNR, CDR2 FQNEAQ (reference sequence). The CDR3 is CASSRPALETQYF. The CDR3 DNA follows: TGTGCCAGCAGCCGTCCCGCTTTGGAGACCCAGTACTTC.

V and J are TRBV7-9 and TRBJ2-1; 10 bases line up with TRBD2. This CDR3 is 15 amino acids long. CDR1 is SEHNR, CDR2 FQNEAQ, per germline (reference sequence). The V segment lost 1 base and the J segment 10 bases; nucleotides outside the gene matches: 7. CDR3 residues: CASSLERAGGVEQFF. The CDR3, as DNA: TGTGCCAGCAGCTTAGAGCGAGCGGGAGGGGTGGAGCAGTTCTTC.

This chain uses TRBV2 with TRBJ2-1; 13 positions match TRBD2. After removal of 7 bases from V and 6 bases from J, the junction contained 12 bases not matched to a gene. The CDR3 sequence is 17 residues long. Germline V CDR1 and CDR2: SNHLY, FYNNEI. The CDR3 is CASKDQLLAGGPNEQFF. For the CDR3, the DNA is TGTGCCAGCAAAGACCAGTTACTAGCGGGGGGGCCCAATGAGCAGTTCTTC.

The rearrangement joins TRBV19 to TRBJ1-3; D call uncertain. The germline V gene encodes CDR1 LNHDA and CDR2 SQIVND (reference sequence). Trimming took off 5 bases at V and 0 bases at J, with 14 bases between the two ends. The CDR3 consists of 16 residues. As DNA, the CDR3 is TGTGCCAGTAGTGGGGTGAGGGCCTCCTCTGGAAACACCATATATTTT. This codes for CASSGVRASSGNTIYF.